A selection of T cell receptor beta chains follows, all from one sample in a study of tumour-infiltrating T cells in Burkitt lymphoma. TCRdb's copy holds only in-frame clones and misses some; the assay was immunoSEQ multiplex PCR. The sample includes about 46,000 clones, less than 40% of them seen just once. The sample taken for sequencing was tumor tissue. These receptor sequences come from a human donor with Burkitt lymphoma. The CDR3 runs from the conserved cysteine through the conserved F or W. The order of the fields is clone size, D gene, J gene, V gene, CDR3 DNA, CDR3 protein. The D gene is left open where the match is weak. Clone sizes are given selectively: once, few, many, or a class where the clone is expanded.

>-|-|TRBJ2-6|TRBV6-5
TGTGCCAGCAGTTGGGGCAGGGCATCTGGGGCCAACGTCCTGACTTTC
CASSWGRASGANVLTF
>-|TRBD1|TRBJ2-5|TRBV7-7
TGTGCCAGCAGCCGGGACAGGGAGGGAGAGACCCAGTACTTC
CASSRDREGETQYF
>few|TRBD2|TRBJ2-5|TRBV4-1
TGCGCCAGCAGCCGCTCTAGCGGGGGGCAATGGACCCAGTACTTC
CASSRSSGGQWTQYF
>-|-|TRBJ2-7|TRBV5-5
TGTGCCAGCAGCTGGACCGTTGGAGTTAGGGAACAGTACTTC
CASSWTVGVREQYF
>-|-|TRBJ1-5|TRBV7-2
TGTGCCAGCAGCCTCCGTAGAGGAGGAAATCAGCCCCAGCATTTT
CASSLRRGGNQPQHF
>few|TRBD1|TRBJ1-6|TRBV5-1
TGCGCCAGCAGCCCGGCCCCCTTGACAGGGTACTATAATTCACCCCTCCACTTT
CASSPAPLTGYYNSPLHF
>-|-|TRBJ2-5|TRBV11-2
TGTGCCAGCAGCTTCGGGGGGCGAGAGACCCAGTACTTC
CASSFGGRETQYF
>-|-|TRBJ2-3|TRBV29-1
TGCAGCGTTGTAGGCAGCACAGATACGCAGTATTTT
CSVVGSTDTQYF
>few|-|TRBJ1-5|TRBV5-1
TGCGCCAGCAGCTTGGGGGGACTCCTCAATCAGCCCCAGCATTTT
CASSLGGLLNQPQHF
>-|-|TRBJ2-5|TRBV4-1
TGCGCCAGCAGCCAAACAGGGTATGGGGCGGAGACCCAGTACTTC
CASSQTGYGAETQYF
>-|TRBD2|TRBJ2-5|TRBV7-6
TGTGCCAGCAGCTTCCGAATCCCGGGACTAGAGGTAGAGACCCAGTACTTC
CASSFRIPGLEVETQYF
>few|-|TRBJ1-1|TRBV10-3
TGTGCCATCAGTGTGGGAAATACCAACACTGAAGCTTTCTTT
CAISVGNTNTEAFF
>few|-|TRBJ1-2|TRBV6-1
TGTGCCAGCACGGGGGTCCTCTATGGCTACACCTTC
CASTGVLYGYTF
>few|-|TRBJ2-3|TRBV5-4
TGTGCCAGCAGCCCCCGGACAGACACAGATACGCAGTATTTT
CASSPRTDTDTQYF
>-|TRBD1|TRBJ1-5|TRBV28
TGTGCCAGCAGGGGGACAGGGTTTCTAACCCAGCATTTT
CASRGTGFLTQHF
>-|-|TRBJ2-2|TRBV5-6
TGTGCCAGCAGCTGGGGGTTCACCGGGGAGCTGTTTTTT
CASSWGFTGELFF
>few|TRBD1|TRBJ1-1|TRBV4-1
TGCGCCAGCAGCCTACTAAGGGGGCGAAAACTGAACACTGAAGCTTTCTTT
CASSLLRGRKLNTEAFF
>-|-|TRBJ2-7|TRBV18
TGTGCCAGCTCACCCTTGGGGATGATCAACGAGCAGTACTTC
CASSPLGMINEQYF
>-|-|TRBJ2-5|TRBV18
TGTGCCAGCTTGCCCAGGGGATCGGAGGGGATAGAGACCCAGTACTTC
CASLPRGSEGIETQYF
>-|-|TRBJ1-3|TRBV5-5
TGTGCCAGCAGCCCCGGGACAACAAACACCATATATTTT
CASSPGTTNTIYF
>few|TRBD1|TRBJ1-6|TRBV2
TGTGCCAGCAGTGAACTAGCAGGGGGCGGTTCACCCCTCCACTTT
CASSELAGGGSPLHF
>-|-|TRBJ1-2|TRBV27
TGTGCCAGCAGGTCGACAGAGTCCTATGGCTACACCTTC
CASRSTESYGYTF
>few|TRBD2|TRBJ2-3|TRBV4-2
TGTGCCAGCAGCCAACCGCCGGGACTAGCAGGGGACAAAACAGATACGCAGTATTTT
CASSQPPGLAGDKTDTQYF
>-|-|TRBJ1-6|TRBV7-2
TGTGCCAGCAGCCAGGGGCGTATAAATAATTCACCCCTCCACTTT
CASSQGRINNSPLHF
>few|TRBD1|TRBJ2-7|TRBV2
TGTGCCACCGAGGGACAGGGAAGTGGCGAGCAGTACTTC
CATEGQGSGEQYF
>-|-|TRBJ1-1|TRBV10-3
TGTGCCATCAGTGAGTTCAGTCGCACTGAAGCTTTCTTT
CAISEFSRTEAFF
>-|TRBD1|TRBJ2-7|TRBV18
TGTGCCAGCTCACCAGGACAGGTCAGCTCCTACGAGCAGTACTTC
CASSPGQVSSYEQYF
>-|-|TRBJ2-3|TRBV7-9
TGTGCCAGCAGCTCTGGGGACGCACCAGATACGCAGTATTTT
CASSSGDAPDTQYF
>-|-|TRBJ1-2|TRBV7-2
TGTGCCAGCAGCCCGATCGGGGGGAACTATGGCTACACCTTC
CASSPIGGNYGYTF
>-|TRBD1|TRBJ1-2|TRBV18
TGTGCCAGCCGCTCACCGGGACAGGGCGGCTACACCTTC
CASRSPGQGGYTF
>-|-|TRBJ1-1|TRBV29-1
TGCAGCTTCCAGGGGCAGCTAAACACTGAAGCTTTCTTT
CSFQGQLNTEAFF
>few|TRBD2|TRBJ2-7|TRBV6-5
TGTGCCAGCAGTTACTCTTTCGGGACTAACTCCTACGAGCAGTACTTC
CASSYSFGTNSYEQYF
>-|-|TRBJ2-1|TRBV27
TGTGCCAGCAGTTTAACGGACACCGCTAAATACAATGAGCAGTTCTTC
CASSLTDTAKYNEQFF
>-|-|TRBJ2-2|TRBV5-4
TGTGCCAGCAGAAAGAAACAGGGTACGAACACCGGGGAGCTGTTTTTT
CASRKKQGTNTGELFF
>-|TRBD1|TRBJ1-5|TRBV9
TGTGCCAGCAGCACCACAGGGGGTAGCAATCAGCCCCAGCATTTT
CASSTTGGSNQPQHF
>few|-|TRBJ2-6|TRBV5-4
TGTGCCAGCAGCCGAGGGGACTCTGGGGCCAACGTCCTGACTTTC
CASSRGDSGANVLTF
>few|-|TRBJ1-4|TRBV25-1
TGTGCCAGCAGTGAAGGTCCGGGCAGAAAAGGTTACGAAAAACTGTTTTTT
CASSEGPGRKGYEKLFF
>few|TRBD1|TRBJ2-7|TRBV5-1
TGCGCCAGCAGCTCCGGACAGGGAAGACCACACGAGCAGTACTTC
CASSSGQGRPHEQYF
>few|-|TRBJ1-6|TRBV9
TGTGCCAGCAGCGCCCAGGACAGCCCTACTAGTTCACCCCTCCACTTT
CASSAQDSPTSSPLHF
>few|-|TRBJ1-3|TRBV11-2
TGTGCCAGCAGCGGTTTAGGAGGACAGGGAAACACCATATATTTT
CASSGLGGQGNTIYF
>-|-|TRBJ2-2|TRBV1
TGCACCAGCAGCCAAGATAGGCCGAGCGGGCCAGTTGTGGGGGAGCTGTTTTTT
CTSSQDRPSGPVVGELFF
>few|-|TRBJ2-5|TRBV5-6
TGTGCCAGCAGCTTGGTCGGCACGGGGAGGACCCAGTACTTC
CASSLVGTGRTQYF
>few|-|TRBJ2-3|TRBV25-1
TGTGCCAGCAGTGAATATATACCAGATACGCAGTATTTT
CASSEYIPDTQYF
>-|-|TRBJ1-1|TRBV2
TGTGCCAGCAGTGCAGAAAAGAACACTGAAGCTTTCTTT
CASSAEKNTEAFF
>-|TRBD2|TRBJ2-7|TRBV19
TGTGCCAGTAGAACTAGCGGGGGGCCGGGCGAGCAGTACTTC
CASRTSGGPGEQYF
>-|-|TRBJ1-5|TRBV9
TGTGCCAGCAGCCCCGACAGCTATAGCAATCAGCCCCAGCATTTT
CASSPDSYSNQPQHF
>-|-|TRBJ1-6|TRBV5-4
TGTGCCAGCAGTGGTCAGGGGAGTTCACCCCTCCACTTT
CASSGQGSSPLHF
>-|-|TRBJ2-3|TRBV18
TGTGCCAGCTCACTATCGGTCCCAGCCGCCGGGGCAGATACGCAGTATTTT
CASSLSVPAAGADTQYF
>-|-|TRBJ2-1|TRBV4-1
TGCGCCAGCAGCCAAGCGACGGCCAGCTCCTACAATGAGCAGTTCTTC
CASSQATASSYNEQFF
>few|TRBD2|TRBJ2-3|TRBV4-2
TGTGCCAGCGGATTAGCGGGGGGGGCAGATACGCAGTATTTT
CASGLAGGADTQYF